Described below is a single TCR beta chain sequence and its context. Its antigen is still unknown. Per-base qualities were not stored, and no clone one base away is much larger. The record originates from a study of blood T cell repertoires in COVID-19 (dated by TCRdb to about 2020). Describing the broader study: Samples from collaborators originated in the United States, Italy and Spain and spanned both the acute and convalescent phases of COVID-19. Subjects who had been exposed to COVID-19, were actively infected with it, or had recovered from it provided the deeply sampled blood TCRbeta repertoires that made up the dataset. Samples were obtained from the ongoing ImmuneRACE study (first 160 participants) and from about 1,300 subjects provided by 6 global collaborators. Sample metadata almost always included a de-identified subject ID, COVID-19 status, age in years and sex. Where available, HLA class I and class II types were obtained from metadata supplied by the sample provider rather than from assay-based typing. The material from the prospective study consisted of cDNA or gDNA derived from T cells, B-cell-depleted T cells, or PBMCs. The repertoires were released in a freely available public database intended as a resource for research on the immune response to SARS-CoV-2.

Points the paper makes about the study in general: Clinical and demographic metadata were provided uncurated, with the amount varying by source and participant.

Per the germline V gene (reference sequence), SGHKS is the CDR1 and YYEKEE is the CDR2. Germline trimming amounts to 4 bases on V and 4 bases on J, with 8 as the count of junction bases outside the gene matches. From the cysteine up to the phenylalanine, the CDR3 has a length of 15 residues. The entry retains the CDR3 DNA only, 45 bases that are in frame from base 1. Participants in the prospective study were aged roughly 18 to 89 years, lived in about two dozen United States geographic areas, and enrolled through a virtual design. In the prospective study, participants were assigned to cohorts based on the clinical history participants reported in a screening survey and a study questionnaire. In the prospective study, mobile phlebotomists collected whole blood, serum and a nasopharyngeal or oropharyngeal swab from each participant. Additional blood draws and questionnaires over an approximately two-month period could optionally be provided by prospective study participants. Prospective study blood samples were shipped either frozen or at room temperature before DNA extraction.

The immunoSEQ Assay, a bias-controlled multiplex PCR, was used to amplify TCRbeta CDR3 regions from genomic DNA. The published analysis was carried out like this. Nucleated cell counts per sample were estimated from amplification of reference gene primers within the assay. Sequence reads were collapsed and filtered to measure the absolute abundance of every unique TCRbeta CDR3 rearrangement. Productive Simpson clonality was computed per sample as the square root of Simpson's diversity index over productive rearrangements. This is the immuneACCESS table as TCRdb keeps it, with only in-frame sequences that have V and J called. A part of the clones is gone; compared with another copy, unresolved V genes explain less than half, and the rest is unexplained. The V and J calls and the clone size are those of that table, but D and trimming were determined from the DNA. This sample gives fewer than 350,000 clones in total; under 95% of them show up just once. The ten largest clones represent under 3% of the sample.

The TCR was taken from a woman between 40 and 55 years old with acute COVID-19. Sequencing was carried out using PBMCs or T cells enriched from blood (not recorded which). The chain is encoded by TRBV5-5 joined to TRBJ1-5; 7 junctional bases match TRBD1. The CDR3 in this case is CASSPGTVLNQPQHF. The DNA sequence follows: TGTGCCAGCAGCCCCGGGACAGTATTAAATCAGCCCCAGCATTTT. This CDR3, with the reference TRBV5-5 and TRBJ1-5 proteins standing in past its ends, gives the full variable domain DAGVTQSPTHLIKTRGQQVTLRCSPISGHKSVSWYQQVLGQGPQFIFQYYEKEERGRGNFPDRFSARQFPNYSSELNVNALLLGDSALYLCASSPGTVLNQPQHFGDGTRLSIL.